The present TCR beta chain was sequenced within a study of T cells after yellow fever vaccination. Whole-study context: Preparation of fractions with low cell numbers was performed using SMART-Seq v4 Ultra Low Input.

Trimming removed 4 bases at V and 0 bases at J, with 6 bases between. Looked up from germline, CDR1 is SQVTM and CDR2 is ANQGSEA. The CDR3 length is 12 residues. General observations from the study: Subsequent to the booster, the majority of primary-vaccination clones reappeared (under 98% CD4, approximately 85% CD8). A small share of clonotypes appeared in both CD4 and CD8 compartments.

This clonotype came up many times. TCRdb passed the 5' RACE reads through MiXCR, listing each CDR3 protein once. The data hold 40,000 to 55,000 distinct CDR3 sequences, with about 6.3% observed a single time. This sequence was found in a man between 18 and 35 years old who received the YFV17D yellow fever vaccine. The sequencing here drew on CD8+ T cells not binding an NS4B(214-222) dextramer, sorted from PBMCs, taken roughly 45 days after the first yellow fever vaccination. The chain employs TRBV29-1 and TRBJ1-1; D is undetermined. CDR3 DNA: TGCAGCGTTGGGAGCATGAACACTGAAGCTTTCTTT. Translating gives CSVGSMNTEAFF.